Listed below are T cell receptor beta chains from one sample, sequenced in a study of shared clonotypes between healthy human individuals. Data came from immunoSEQ multiplex PCR; TCRdb stores just in-frame clones and leaves some out. The sample holds approximately 2,300,000 clones, just under 95% seen once. Source material: naive CD4+ T cells from PBMCs. The receptors stem from a man aged 18-30 years in good health. Some clones in this sample may be carry-over from other donors' samples. Each CDR3 is given with its conserved first and last residue. Fields, in order: clone size, V gene, D gene, J gene, CDR3 protein, CDR3 DNA. A D gene is named only where the DNA matches it firmly. Part of the rows lack a size; the others show once, few, many or a class for expanded clones.

-	TRBV5-1	TRBD2	TRBJ2-1	CASSLVAGGRIEQFF	TGCGCCAGCAGCTTGGTGGCGGGAGGGCGTATTGAGCAGTTCTTC
-	TRBV19	TRBD1	TRBJ2-1	CASSMILGTGRTGEQFF	TGTGCCAGTAGTATGATCCTAGGGACAGGGCGGACGGGTGAGCAGTTCTTC
-	TRBV7-5	-	TRBJ1-2	CARSSRRGLRLRDYGYTF	TGTGCCAGAAGCTCCCGCAGGGGGCTTCGGCTACGAGACTATGGCTACACCTTC
-	TRBV7-2	-	TRBJ2-1	CASSPKGGSYNEQFF	TGTGCCAGCAGCCCAAAGGGGGGCTCCTACAATGAGCAGTTCTTC
-	TRBV9	-	TRBJ2-1	CASSIGEYNEQFF	TGTGCCAGCAGCATAGGGGAGTACAATGAGCAGTTCTTC
-	TRBV6-5	-	TRBJ2-7	CASSYPGAGEQYF	TGTGCCAGCAGTTATCCAGGGGCGGGGGAGCAGTACTTC
-	TRBV19	TRBD1	TRBJ1-2	CASSAIPGTGGLHGYTF	TGTGCCAGTAGTGCGATACCTGGGACAGGAGGTTTGCATGGCTACACCTTC
-	TRBV5-1	TRBD2	TRBJ2-7	CASSSSGLAAEQYF	TGCGCCAGCAGCTCGTCCGGACTAGCAGCCGAGCAGTACTTC
-	TRBV18	TRBD2	TRBJ2-1	CASSPLAGRSYNEQFF	TGTGCCAGCTCACCGCTAGCGGGCCGCTCCTACAATGAGCAGTTCTTC
-	TRBV6-6	-	TRBJ2-2	CASSYVTPNTGELFF	TGTGCCAGCAGTTACGTAACCCCGAACACCGGGGAGCTGTTTTTT
-	TRBV28	TRBD1	TRBJ1-1	CASSRGTEAEAFF	TGTGCCAGCAGTCGGGGGACAGAAGCTGAAGCTTTCTTT
-	TRBV6-5	-	TRBJ2-7	CASSSLYEQYF	TGTGCCAGCAGTTCCCTCTACGAGCAGTACTTC
-	TRBV28	-	TRBJ1-5	CASTWGSIGNQPQHF	TGTGCCAGCACCTGGGGGTCAATCGGCAATCAGCCCCAGCATTTT
-	TRBV5-1	-	TRBJ1-2	CASFQDSDGYTF	TGCGCCAGCTTCCAGGATTCCGATGGCTACACCTTC
-	TRBV29-1	TRBD2	TRBJ2-7	CSVEDRLAGVYEQYF	TGCAGCGTTGAAGATCGACTAGCGGGAGTCTACGAGCAGTACTTC
-	TRBV19	-	TRBJ1-5	CASSRKPGLYSNQPQHF	TGTGCCAGTAGTAGAAAACCGGGGTTGTATAGCAATCAGCCCCAGCATTTT
once	TRBV7-9	TRBD1	TRBJ2-5	CASSNRGRGQETQYF	TGTGCCAGCAGCAACAGGGGGCGTGGACAAGAGACCCAGTACTTC
-	TRBV7-8	TRBD1	TRBJ2-6	CASRRTGVGANVLTF	TGTGCCAGCAGGAGGACAGGGGTGGGGGCCAACGTCCTGACTTTC
-	TRBV25-1	-	TRBJ2-7	CASSWGTLLGSEQYF	TGTGCCAGCAGTTGGGGTACCCTTTTAGGCAGCGAGCAGTACTTC
-	TRBV7-8	-	TRBJ1-1	CASSHGTSLAFF	TGTGCCAGCAGCCATGGGACTTCGTTAGCTTTCTTT
-	TRBV7-2	-	TRBJ2-1	CASSLTPGPPGNEQFF	TGTGCCAGCAGCTTGACTCCCGGGCCCCCCGGGAATGAGCAGTTCTTC
-	TRBV5-8	-	TRBJ1-1	CASSFPGGGVNTEAFF	TGTGCCAGCAGCTTCCCCGGGGGCGGCGTGAACACTGAAGCTTTCTTT
-	TRBV14	-	TRBJ2-7	CASSRGTFNYEQYF	TGTGCCAGCAGCCGAGGGACTTTTAACTACGAGCAGTACTTC
-	TRBV6-5	-	TRBJ2-5	CASSYKNSGETQYF	TGTGCCAGCAGTTACAAAAATAGTGGAGAGACCCAGTACTTC
-	TRBV7-2	-	TRBJ2-3	CASSPPGGYADTQYF	TGTGCCAGCAGCCCGCCCGGAGGGTACGCAGATACGCAGTATTTT
-	TRBV7-2	-	TRBJ2-1	CASSLTHYNEQFF	TGTGCCAGCAGCTTGACCCACTACAATGAGCAGTTCTTC
-	TRBV10-1	-	TRBJ1-2	CASKGLSGGYTF	TGCGCCAGCAAAGGCCTTTCGGGCGGCTACACCTTC
-	TRBV7-2	-	TRBJ1-1	CASSFSSYSGEAFF	TGTGCCAGCAGCTTTAGCTCCTATTCAGGTGAAGCTTTCTTT
-	TRBV11-2	-	TRBJ2-2	CASSLGRGLNTGELFF	TGTGCCAGCAGCTTAGGGAGGGGCCTAAACACCGGGGAGCTGTTTTTT
-	TRBV5-4	TRBD2	TRBJ2-1	CASSLDSGSYNEQFF	TGTGCCAGCAGCTTGGATAGCGGGAGCTACAATGAGCAGTTCTTC
once	TRBV9	-	TRBJ1-2	CASSARGAGLLSGYTF	TGTGCCAGCAGCGCGAGGGGGGCAGGTCTCCTCTCCGGCTACACCTTC
-	TRBV5-1	TRBD1	TRBJ1-1	CASSAGQGSEAFF	TGCGCCAGCAGCGCCGGACAGGGGAGTGAAGCTTTCTTT
-	TRBV4-1	-	TRBJ1-2	CASSSTPGTSYGYTF	TGCGCCAGCAGCTCTACCCCCGGGACCTCTTATGGCTACACCTTC
-	TRBV7-9	-	TRBJ2-6	CASRLIGGANVLTF	TGTGCCAGCAGGCTGATCGGTGGGGCCAACGTCCTGACTTTC
once	TRBV5-1	-	TRBJ2-7	CASRDNSYEQYF	TGCGCCAGCCGGGACAACTCCTACGAGCAGTACTTC
-	TRBV12-5	-	TRBJ2-5	CASGLVLSRTQGGETQYF	TGTGCTAGTGGTTTGGTACTGTCCAGGACCCAGGGGGGAGAGACCCAGTACTTC
-	TRBV27	-	TRBJ2-2	CASRLMNTGELFF	TGTGCCAGCAGGTTGATGAACACCGGGGAGCTGTTTTTT
once	TRBV28	TRBD1	TRBJ1-5	CASKPGQGSGNQPQHF	TGTGCCAGCAAACCGGGACAGGGTTCAGGCAATCAGCCCCAGCATTTT
-	TRBV15	TRBD2	TRBJ2-5	CATSKLGLAGAQETQYF	TGTGCCACCAGCAAACTCGGACTAGCGGGGGCCCAAGAGACCCAGTACTTC
-	TRBV28	-	TRBJ1-2	CASTSIGENYGYTF	TGTGCCAGCACGTCCATTGGGGAGAACTATGGCTACACCTTC
-	TRBV6-6	TRBD2	TRBJ2-5	CASSYRLADQETQYF	TGTGCCAGCAGTTACCGGCTAGCGGACCAAGAGACCCAGTACTTC
-	TRBV5-1	TRBD2	TRBJ2-2	CASSLELAGGVELFF	TGCGCCAGCAGCTTGGAACTAGCGGGAGGGGTGGAGCTGTTTTTT
-	TRBV27	TRBD1	TRBJ2-1	CASSFRDRFNNEQFF	TGTGCCAGCAGTTTCCGGGACAGGTTCAACAATGAGCAGTTCTTC
-	TRBV9	-	TRBJ1-5	CASSVGLVEDQPQHF	TGTGCCAGCAGCGTAGGCCTGGTGGAGGATCAGCCCCAGCATTTT
-	TRBV4-1	TRBD2	TRBJ2-1	CASSQESQTSGGATGQFF	TGCGCCAGCAGCCAAGAGTCCCAGACTAGCGGGGGAGCGACCGGACAGTTCTTC
-	TRBV15	TRBD1	TRBJ1-4	CATSIGSTGGDGKLFF	TGTGCCACCAGCATAGGGAGCACAGGGGGGGACGGAAAACTGTTTTTT
-	TRBV7-9	-	TRBJ2-3	CASSSLLGPTQYF	TGTGCCAGCAGCTCCCTACTGGGACCTACGCAGTATTTT
-	TRBV5-3	TRBD2	TRBJ2-3	CARSTGLAGGTDTQYF	TGTGCCAGAAGCACCGGACTAGCGGGAGGCACAGATACGCAGTATTTT
-	TRBV18	TRBD1	TRBJ2-7	CASTRQGAGEQYF	TGTGCCAGCACGCGACAGGGGGCTGGAGAGCAGTACTTC
-	TRBV18	TRBD2	TRBJ2-1	CASSLRGEAGTSGTNEQFF	TGTGCCAGCTCACTTCGAGGGGAGGCCGGGACTAGCGGGACTAATGAGCAGTTCTTC
-	TRBV11-2	-	TRBJ2-1	CASRRPGAKLNEQFF	TGTGCCAGCAGGCGACCGGGAGCTAAGCTCAATGAGCAGTTCTTC
-	TRBV11-2	-	TRBJ2-5	CASSQDSYQETQYF	TGTGCCAGCAGCCAGGACAGCTACCAAGAGACCCAGTACTTC
once	TRBV14	-	TRBJ2-1	CASSRALAPNNEQFF	TGTGCCAGCAGCCGAGCTCTAGCGCCGAACAATGAGCAGTTCTTC
-	TRBV21-1	-	TRBJ2-7	CASSWTSRIYEQYF	TGTGCCAGCAGCTGGACTAGTCGCATCTACGAGCAGTACTTC
-	TRBV28	-	TRBJ1-1	CASIPGGVSEAFF	TGTGCCAGCATCCCGGGGGGGGTATCTGAAGCTTTCTTT
-	TRBV7-3	-	TRBJ1-1	CASSALAKGRHTEAFF	TGTGCCAGCAGCGCCCTCGCGAAAGGCAGGCACACTGAAGCTTTCTTT
few	TRBV4-1	-	TRBJ1-1	CASSRNRVNTEAFF	TGCGCCAGCAGCCGAAACAGGGTGAACACTGAAGCTTTCTTT
-	TRBV28	-	TRBJ1-2	CASSSRRGRAYGYTF	TGTGCCAGCAGTTCAAGACGGGGGCGGGCCTATGGCTACACCTTC
-	TRBV6-5	-	TRBJ2-5	CASSSAGLPGETQYF	TGTGCCAGCAGTTCCGCGGGACTCCCCGGGGAGACCCAGTACTTC
-	TRBV18	-	TRBJ2-7	CASSPRDEQYF	TGTGCCAGCTCACCGCGGGACGAGCAGTACTTC